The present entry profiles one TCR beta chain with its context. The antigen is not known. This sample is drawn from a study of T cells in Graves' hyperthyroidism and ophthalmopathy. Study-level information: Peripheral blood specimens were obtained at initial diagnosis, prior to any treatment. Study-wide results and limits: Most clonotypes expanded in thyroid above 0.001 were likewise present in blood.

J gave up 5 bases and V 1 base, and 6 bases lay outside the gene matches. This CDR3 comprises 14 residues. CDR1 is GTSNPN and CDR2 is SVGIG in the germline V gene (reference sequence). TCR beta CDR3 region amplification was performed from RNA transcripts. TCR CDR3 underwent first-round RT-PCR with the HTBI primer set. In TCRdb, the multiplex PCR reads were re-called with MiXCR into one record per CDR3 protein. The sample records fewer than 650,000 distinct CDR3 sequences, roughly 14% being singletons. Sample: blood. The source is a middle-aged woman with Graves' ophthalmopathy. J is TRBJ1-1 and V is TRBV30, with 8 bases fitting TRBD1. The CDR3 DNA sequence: TGTGCCTGGAGTGGCCCCAGGGGGCGGACTGAAGCTTTCTTT. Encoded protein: CAWSGPRGRTEAFF.